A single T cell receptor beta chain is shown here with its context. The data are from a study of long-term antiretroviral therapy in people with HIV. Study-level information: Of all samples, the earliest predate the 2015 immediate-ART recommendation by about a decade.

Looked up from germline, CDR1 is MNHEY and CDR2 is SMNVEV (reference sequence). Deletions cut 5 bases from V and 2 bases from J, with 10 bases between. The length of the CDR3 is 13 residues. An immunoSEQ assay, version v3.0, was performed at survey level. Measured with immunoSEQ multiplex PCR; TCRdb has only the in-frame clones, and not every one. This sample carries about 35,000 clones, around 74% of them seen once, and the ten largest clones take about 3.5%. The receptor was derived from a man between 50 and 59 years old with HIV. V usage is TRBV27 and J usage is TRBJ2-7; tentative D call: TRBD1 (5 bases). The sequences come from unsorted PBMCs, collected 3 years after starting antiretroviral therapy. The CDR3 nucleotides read TGTGCCAGCAGTCCGACAGCAGCCTACGAGCAGTACTTC. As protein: CASSPTAAYEQYF.